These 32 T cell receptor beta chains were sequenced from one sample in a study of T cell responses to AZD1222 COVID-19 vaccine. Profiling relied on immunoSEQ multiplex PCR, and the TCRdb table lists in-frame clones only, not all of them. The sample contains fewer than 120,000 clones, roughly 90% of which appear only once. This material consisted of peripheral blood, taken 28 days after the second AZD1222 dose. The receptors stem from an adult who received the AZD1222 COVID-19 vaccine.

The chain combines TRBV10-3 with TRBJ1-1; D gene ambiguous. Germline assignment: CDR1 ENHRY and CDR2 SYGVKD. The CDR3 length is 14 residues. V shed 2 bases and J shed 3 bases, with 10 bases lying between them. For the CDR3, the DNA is TGTGCCATCAGTGAGGGAGGGATCTACACTGAAGCTTTCTTT. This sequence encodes CAISEGGIYTEAFF.

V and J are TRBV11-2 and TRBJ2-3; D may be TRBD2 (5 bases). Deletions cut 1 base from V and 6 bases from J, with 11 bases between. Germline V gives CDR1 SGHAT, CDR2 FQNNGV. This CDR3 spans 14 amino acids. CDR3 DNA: TGTGCCAGCAGCTTAGGTCCTAGCTCCGATACGCAGTATTTT. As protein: CASSLGPSSDTQYF. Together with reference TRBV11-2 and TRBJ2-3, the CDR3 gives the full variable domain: EAGVAQSPRYKIIEKRQSVAFWCNPISGHATLYWYQQILGQGPKLLIQFQNNGVVDDSQLPKDRFSAERLKGVDSTLKIQPAKLEDSAVYLCASSLGPSSDTQYFGPGTRLTVL.

In nucleotides, the CDR3 is TGTGCCAGCAGTCCCGGGACAGGCTTCTATAATTCACCCCTCCACTTT. Its protein product is CASSPGTGFYNSPLHF. J is TRBJ1-6 and V is TRBV25-1, with 8 bases that match TRBD1. J lost 3 bases, V lost 5 bases, and 6 bases had no gene match. This CDR3 comprises 16 residues. CDR1 and CDR2 (germline): MGHDK, SYGVNS. Filled out from reference TRBV25-1 and TRBJ1-6, the complete variable domain reads EADIYQTPRYLVIGTGKKITLECSQTMGHDKMYWYQQDPGMELHLIHYSYGVNSTEKGDLSSESTVSRIRTEHFPLTLESARPSHTSQYLCASSPGTGFYNSPLHFGNGTRLTVT.

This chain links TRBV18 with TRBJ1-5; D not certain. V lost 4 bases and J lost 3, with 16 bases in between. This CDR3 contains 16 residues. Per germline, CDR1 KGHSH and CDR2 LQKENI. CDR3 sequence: CASSQDTGPFNQPQHF. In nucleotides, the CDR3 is TGTGCCAGCTCACAGGATACCGGGCCTTTCAATCAGCCCCAGCATTTT.

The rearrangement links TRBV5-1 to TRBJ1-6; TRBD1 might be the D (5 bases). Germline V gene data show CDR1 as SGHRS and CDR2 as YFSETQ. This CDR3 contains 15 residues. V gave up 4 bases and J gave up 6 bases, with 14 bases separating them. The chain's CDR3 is CASSPRGNGNSPLHF. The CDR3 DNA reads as TGCGCCAGCAGCCCCCGGGGGAACGGTAATTCACCCCTCCACTTT.

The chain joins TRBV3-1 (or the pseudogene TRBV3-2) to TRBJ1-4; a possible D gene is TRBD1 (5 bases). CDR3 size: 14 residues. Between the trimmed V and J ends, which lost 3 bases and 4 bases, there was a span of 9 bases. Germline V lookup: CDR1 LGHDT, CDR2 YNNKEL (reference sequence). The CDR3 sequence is CASSQGPNNEKLFF. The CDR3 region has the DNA TGTGCCAGCAGCCAGGGACCGAATAATGAAAAACTGTTTTTT.

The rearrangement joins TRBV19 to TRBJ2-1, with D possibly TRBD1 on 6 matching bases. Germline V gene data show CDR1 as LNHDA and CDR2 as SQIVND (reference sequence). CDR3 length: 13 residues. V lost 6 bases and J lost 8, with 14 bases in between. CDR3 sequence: CASSIRGGDEQFF. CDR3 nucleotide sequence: TGTGCCAGTAGCATAAGAGGGGGAGATGAGCAGTTCTTC.

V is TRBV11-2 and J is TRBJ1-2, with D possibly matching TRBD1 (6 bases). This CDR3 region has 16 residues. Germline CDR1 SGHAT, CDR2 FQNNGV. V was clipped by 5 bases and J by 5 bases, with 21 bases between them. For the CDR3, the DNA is TGTGCCAGCAGCCCATGGGCGAGGGGGGAAAATTATGGCTACACCTTC. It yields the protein CASSPWARGENYGYTF.

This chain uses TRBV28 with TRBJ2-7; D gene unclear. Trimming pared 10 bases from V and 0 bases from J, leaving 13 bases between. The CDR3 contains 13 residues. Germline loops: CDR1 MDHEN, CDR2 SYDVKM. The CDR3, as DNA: TGTGCCACCCTAGATCGGAGCTCCTACGAGCAGTACTTC. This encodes CATLDRSSYEQYF.

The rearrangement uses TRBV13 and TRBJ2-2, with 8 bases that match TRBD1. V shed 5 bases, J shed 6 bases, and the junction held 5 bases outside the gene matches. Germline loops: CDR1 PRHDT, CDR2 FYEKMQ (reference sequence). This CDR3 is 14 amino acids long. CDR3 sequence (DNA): TGTGCCAGCAGCCCCGACAGGGGAGCCGGGGAGCTGTTTTTT. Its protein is CASSPDRGAGELFF.

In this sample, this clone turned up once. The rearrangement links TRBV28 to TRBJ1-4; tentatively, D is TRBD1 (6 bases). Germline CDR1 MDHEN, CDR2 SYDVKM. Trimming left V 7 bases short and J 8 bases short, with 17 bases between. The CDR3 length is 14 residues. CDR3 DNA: TGTGCCAGCAAACAGGGCGGTTCTCGCGAAAAACTGTTTTTT. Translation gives CASKQGGSREKLFF.

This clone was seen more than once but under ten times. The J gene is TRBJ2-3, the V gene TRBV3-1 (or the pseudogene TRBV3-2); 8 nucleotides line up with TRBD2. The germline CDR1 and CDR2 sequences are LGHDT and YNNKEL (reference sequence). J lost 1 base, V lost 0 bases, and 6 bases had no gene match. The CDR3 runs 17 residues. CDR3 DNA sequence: TGTGCCAGCAGCCAAGAATCGGGAGGGTGGGGCACAGATACGCAGTATTTT. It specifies CASSQESGGWGTDTQYF.

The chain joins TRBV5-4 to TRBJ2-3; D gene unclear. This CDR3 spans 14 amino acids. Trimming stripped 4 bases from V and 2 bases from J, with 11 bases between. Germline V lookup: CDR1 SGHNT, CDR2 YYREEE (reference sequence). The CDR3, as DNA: TGTGCCAGCAGCATTAGCCATAACACAGATACGCAGTATTTT. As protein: CASSISHNTDTQYF.

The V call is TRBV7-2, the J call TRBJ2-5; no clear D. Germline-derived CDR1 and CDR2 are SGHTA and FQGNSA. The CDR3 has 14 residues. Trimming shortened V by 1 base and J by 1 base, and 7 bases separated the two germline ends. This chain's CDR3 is CASSLVRAQETQYF. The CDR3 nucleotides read TGTGCCAGCAGCTTAGTACGAGCCCAAGAGACCCAGTACTTC. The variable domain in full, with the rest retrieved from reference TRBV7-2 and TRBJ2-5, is GAGVSQSPSNKVTEKGKDVELRCDPISGHTALYWYRQSLGQGLEFLIYFQGNSAPDKSGLPSDRFSAERTGGSVSTLTIQRTQQEDSAVYLCASSLVRAQETQYFGPGTRLLVL.

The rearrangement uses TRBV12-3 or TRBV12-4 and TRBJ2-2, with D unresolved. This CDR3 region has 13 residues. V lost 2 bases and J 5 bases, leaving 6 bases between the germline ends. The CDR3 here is CASSLRATGELFF. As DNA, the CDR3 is TGTGCCAGCAGTTTACGGGCTACCGGGGAGCTGTTTTTT.

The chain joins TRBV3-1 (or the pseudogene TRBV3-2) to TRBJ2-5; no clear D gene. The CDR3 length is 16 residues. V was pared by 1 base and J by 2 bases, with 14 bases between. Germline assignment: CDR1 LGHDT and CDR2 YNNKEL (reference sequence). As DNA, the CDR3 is TGTGCCAGCAGCCAAGTTTTGGTAGGGCAACAAGAGACCCAGTACTTC. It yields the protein CASSQVLVGQQETQYF.

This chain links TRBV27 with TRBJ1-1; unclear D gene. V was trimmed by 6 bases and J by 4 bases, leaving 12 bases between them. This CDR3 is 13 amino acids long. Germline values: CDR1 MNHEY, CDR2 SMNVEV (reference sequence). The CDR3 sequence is CASRPPGSTEAFF. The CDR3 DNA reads TGTGCCAGCAGGCCTCCGGGGAGCACTGAAGCTTTCTTT.

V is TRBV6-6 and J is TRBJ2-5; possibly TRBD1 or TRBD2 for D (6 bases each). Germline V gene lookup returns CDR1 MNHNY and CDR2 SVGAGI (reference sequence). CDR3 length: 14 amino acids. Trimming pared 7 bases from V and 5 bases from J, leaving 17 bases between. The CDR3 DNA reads TGTGCCAGCACGGGGTCCGGGGGCCCGGAGACCCAGTACTTC. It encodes CASTGSGGPETQYF.

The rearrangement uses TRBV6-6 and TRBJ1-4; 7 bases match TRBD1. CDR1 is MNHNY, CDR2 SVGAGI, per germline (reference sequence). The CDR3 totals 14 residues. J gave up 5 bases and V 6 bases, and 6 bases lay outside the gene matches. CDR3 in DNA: TGTGCCAGCAGCTTAGACAGGGAGAATGAAAAACTGTTTTTT. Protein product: CASSLDRENEKLFF.

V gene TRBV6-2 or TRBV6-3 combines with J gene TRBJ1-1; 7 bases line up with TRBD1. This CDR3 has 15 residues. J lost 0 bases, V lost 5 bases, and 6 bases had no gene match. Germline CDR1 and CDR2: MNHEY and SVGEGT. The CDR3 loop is CASSRQGEMNTEAFF. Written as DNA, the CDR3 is TGTGCCAGCAGTCGACAGGGTGAAATGAACACTGAAGCTTTCTTT.

CDR3 region: CASSVQGARWATNEKLFF. The DNA of the CDR3 is TGTGCCAGCAGTGTACAGGGGGCGCGATGGGCAACTAATGAAAAACTGTTTTTT. This chain links TRBV6-4 with TRBJ1-4; 9 nucleotides match TRBD1. This CDR3 has 18 residues. The germline CDR1 and CDR2 sequences are MRHNA and SNTAGT. V dropped 4 bases and J dropped 0; count of bases not matched to a gene: 9.

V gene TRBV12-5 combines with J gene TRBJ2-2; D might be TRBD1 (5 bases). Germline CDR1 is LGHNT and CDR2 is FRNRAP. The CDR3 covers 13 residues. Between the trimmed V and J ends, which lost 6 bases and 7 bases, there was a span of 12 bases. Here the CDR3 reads CASGSGRHGELFF. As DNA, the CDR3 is TGTGCTAGTGGCTCAGGGCGTCACGGGGAGCTGTTTTTT.

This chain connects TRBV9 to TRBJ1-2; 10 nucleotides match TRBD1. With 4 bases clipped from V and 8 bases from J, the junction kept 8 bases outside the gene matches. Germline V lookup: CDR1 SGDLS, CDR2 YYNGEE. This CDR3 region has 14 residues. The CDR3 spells CASSPGTGVVGYTF. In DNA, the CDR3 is TGTGCCAGCAGCCCCGGGACAGGGGTTGTCGGCTACACCTTC.

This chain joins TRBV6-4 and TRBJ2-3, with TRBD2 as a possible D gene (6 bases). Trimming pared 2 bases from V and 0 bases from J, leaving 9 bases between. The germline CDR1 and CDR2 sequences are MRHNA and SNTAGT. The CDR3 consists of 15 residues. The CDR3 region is CASSDEGLSTDTQYF. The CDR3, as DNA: TGTGCCAGCAGTGACGAGGGACTCAGCACAGATACGCAGTATTTT.

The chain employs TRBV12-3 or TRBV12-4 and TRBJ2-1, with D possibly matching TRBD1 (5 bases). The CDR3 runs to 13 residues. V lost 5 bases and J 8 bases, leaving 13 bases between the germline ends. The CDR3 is CASSPGRVYEQFF. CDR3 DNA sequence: TGTGCCAGCAGTCCCGGCAGGGTCTATGAGCAGTTCTTC.

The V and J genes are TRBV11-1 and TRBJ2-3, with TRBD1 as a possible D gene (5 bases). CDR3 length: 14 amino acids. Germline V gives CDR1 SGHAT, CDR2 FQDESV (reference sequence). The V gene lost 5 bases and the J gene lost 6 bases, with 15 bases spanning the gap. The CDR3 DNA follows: TGTGCCAGCAGCGCACAGGACCTCGGGGATACGCAGTATTTT. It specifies CASSAQDLGDTQYF.

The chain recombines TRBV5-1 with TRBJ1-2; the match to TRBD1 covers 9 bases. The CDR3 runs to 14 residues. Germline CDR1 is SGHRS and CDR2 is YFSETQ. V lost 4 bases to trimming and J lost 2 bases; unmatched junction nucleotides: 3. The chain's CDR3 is CASSRDRANYGYTF. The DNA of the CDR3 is TGCGCCAGCAGCAGGGACAGGGCCAACTATGGCTACACCTTC. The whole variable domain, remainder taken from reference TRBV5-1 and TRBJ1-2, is KAGVTQTPRYLIKTRGQQVTLSCSPISGHRSVSWYQQTPGQGLQFLFEYFSETQRNKGNFPGRFSGRQFSNSRSEMNVSTLELGDSALYLCASSRDRANYGYTFGSGTRLTVV.

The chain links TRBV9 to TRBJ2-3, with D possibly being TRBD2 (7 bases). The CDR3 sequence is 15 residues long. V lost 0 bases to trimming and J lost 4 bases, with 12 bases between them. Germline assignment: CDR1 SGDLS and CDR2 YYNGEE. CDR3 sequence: CASSVAGGGPDTQYF. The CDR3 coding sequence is TGTGCCAGCAGCGTAGCTGGGGGGGGCCCAGATACGCAGTATTTT.

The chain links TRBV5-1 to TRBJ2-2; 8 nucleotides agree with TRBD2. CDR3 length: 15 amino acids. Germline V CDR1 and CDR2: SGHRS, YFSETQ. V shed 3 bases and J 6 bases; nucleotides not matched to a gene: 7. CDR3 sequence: CASSSGGPVAGELFF. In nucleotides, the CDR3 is TGCGCCAGCAGCTCGGGGGGGCCCGTTGCCGGGGAGCTGTTTTTT.

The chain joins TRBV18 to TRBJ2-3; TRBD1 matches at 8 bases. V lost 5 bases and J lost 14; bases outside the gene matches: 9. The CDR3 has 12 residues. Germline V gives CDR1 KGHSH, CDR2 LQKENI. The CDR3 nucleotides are TGTGCCAGCTCATCCAGCAGGGGGCAGCCGTATTTT. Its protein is CASSSSRGQPYF. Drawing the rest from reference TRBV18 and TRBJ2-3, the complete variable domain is NAGVMQNPRHLVRRRGQEARLRCSPMKGHSHVYWYRQLPEEGLKFMVYLQKENIIDESGMPKERFSAEFPKEGPSILRIQQVVRGDSAAYFCASSSSRGQPYFGPGTRLTVL.

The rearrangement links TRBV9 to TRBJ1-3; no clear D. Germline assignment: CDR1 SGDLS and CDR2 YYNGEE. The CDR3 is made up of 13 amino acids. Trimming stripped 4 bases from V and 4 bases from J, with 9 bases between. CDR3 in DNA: TGTGCCAGCAGCAACACACCAGGAAACACCATATATTTT. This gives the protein CASSNTPGNTIYF.

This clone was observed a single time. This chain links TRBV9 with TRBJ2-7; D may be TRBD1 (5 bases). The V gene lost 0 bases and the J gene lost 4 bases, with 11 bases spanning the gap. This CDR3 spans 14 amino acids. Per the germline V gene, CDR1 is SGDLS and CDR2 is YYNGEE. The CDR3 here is CASSVGDSRYEQYF. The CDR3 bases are TGTGCCAGCAGCGTAGGAGACAGCAGATACGAGCAGTACTTC.